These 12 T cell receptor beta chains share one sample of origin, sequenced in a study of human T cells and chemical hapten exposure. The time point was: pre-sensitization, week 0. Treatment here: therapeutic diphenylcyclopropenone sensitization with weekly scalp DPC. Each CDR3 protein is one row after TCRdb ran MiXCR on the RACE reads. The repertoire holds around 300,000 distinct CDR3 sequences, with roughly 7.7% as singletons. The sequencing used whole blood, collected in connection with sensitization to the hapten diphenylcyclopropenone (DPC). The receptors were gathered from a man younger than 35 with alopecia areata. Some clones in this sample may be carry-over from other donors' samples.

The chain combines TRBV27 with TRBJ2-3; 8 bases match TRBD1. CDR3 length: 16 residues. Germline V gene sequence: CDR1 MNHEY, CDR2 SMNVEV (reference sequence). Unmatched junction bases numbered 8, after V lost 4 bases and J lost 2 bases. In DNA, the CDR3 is TGTGCCAGCAGTTCGAACCAGGGGGCGTACACAGATACGCAGTATTTT. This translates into CASSSNQGAYTDTQYF.

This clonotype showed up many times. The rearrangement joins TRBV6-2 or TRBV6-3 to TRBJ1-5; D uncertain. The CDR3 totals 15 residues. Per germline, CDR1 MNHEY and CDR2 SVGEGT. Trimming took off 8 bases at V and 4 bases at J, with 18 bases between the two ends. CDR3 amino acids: CASHLQPLANQPQHF. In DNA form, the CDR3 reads TGTGCCAGCCACTTGCAGCCGCTCGCGAATCAGCCCCAGCATTTT.

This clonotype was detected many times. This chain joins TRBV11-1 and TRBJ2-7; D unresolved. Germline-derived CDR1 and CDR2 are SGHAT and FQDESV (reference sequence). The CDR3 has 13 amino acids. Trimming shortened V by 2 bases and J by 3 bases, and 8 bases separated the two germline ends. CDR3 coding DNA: TGTGCCAGCAGCTTAAATCTGGGCTACGAGCAGTACGTC. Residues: CASSLNLGYEQYV.

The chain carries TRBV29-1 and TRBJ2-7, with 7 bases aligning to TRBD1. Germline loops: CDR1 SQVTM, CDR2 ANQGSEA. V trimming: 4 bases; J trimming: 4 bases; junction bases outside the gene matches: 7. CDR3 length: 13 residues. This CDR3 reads CSVASQTGYEQYF. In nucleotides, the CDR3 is TGCAGCGTTGCCAGCCAGACAGGGTACGAGCAGTACTTC.

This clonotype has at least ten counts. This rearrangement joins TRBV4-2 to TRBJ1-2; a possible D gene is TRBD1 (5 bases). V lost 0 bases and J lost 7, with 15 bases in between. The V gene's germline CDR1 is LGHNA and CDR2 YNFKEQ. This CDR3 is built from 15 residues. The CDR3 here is CASSQDNWVGAGYTF. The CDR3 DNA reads TGTGCCAGCAGCCAAGATAATTGGGTAGGGGCTGGCTACACCTTC.

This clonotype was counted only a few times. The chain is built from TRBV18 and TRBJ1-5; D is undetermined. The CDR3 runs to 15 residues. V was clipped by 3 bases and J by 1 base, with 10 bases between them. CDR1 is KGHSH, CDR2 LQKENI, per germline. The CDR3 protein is CASSPLAGSNQPQHF. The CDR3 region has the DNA TGTGCCAGCTCACCCCTGGCGGGGAGCAATCAGCCCCAGCATTTT.

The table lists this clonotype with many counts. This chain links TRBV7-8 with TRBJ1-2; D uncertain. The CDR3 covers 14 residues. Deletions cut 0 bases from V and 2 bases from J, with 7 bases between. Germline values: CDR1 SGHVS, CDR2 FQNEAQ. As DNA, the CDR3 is TGTGCCAGCAGCTTAGCCCCCGGGAACTATGGCTACACCTTC. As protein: CASSLAPGNYGYTF.

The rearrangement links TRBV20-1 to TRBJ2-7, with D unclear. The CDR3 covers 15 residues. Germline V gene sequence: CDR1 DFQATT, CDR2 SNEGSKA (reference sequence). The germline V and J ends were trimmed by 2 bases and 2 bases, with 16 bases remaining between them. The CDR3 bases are TGCAGTGCTAGAACAGACCTGTCAACGGCCTACGAGCAGTACTTC. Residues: CSARTDLSTAYEQYF.

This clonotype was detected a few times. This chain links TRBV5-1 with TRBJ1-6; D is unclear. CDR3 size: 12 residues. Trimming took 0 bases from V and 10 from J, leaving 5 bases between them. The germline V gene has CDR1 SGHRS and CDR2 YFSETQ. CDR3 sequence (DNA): TGCGCCAGCAGCTTGGCAGACTCACCCCTCCACTTT. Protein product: CASSLADSPLHF.

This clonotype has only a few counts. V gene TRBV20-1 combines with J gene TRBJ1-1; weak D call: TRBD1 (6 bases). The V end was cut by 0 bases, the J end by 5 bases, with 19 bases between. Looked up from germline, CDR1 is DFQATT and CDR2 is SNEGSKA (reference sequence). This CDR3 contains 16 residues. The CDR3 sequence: CSARDRLTGSWTEAFF. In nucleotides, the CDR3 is TGCAGTGCTAGAGATCGATTGACAGGCAGCTGGACTGAAGCTTTCTTT.

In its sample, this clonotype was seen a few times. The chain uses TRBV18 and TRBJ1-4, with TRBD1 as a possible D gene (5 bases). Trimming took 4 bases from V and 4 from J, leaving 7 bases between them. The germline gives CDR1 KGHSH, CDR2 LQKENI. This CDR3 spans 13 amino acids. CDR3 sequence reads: CASSRRDNEKLFF. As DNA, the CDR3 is TGTGCCAGCTCACGCAGGGATAATGAAAAACTGTTTTTT.

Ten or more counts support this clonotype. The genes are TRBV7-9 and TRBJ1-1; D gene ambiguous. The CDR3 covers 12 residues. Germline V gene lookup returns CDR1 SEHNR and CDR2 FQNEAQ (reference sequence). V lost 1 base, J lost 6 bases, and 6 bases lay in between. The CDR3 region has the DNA TGTGCCAGCAGCTTAGAGCTCTCTGAAGCTTTCTTT. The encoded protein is CASSLELSEAFF.